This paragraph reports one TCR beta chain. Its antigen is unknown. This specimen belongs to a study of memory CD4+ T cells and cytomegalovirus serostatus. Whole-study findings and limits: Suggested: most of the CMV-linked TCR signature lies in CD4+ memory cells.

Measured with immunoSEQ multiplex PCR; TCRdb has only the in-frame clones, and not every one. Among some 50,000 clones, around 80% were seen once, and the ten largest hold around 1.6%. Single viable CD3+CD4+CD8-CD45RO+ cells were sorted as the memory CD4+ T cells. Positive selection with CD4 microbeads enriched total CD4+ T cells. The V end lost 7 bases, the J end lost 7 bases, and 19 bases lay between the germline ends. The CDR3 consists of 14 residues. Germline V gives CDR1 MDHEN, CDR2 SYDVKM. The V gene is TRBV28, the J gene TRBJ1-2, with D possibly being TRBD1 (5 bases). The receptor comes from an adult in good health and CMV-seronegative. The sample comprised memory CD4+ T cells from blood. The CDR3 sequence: CASTRGLGTSGYTF. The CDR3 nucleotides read TGTGCCAGCACCCGGGGATTAGGGACCTCTGGCTACACCTTC.